The 10 T cell receptor beta chains presented below share a single source sample, sequenced in a study of cytomegalovirus exposure and HLA in healthy donors. Amplification used 60 Vbeta primers and 13 Jbeta primers. The method was immunoSEQ multiplex PCR; TCRdb's version includes in-frame clones alone and lacks a portion of them. The sample carries about 89,000 clones, less than 85% recorded once. Input material: PBMCs. All receptors come from a man aged 35 to 55 in good health and CMV-seropositive.

The CDR3 reads CAWSPTGFIEKLFF. CDR3 DNA: TGTGCCTGGAGTCCGACAGGGTTTATAGAAAAACTGTTTTTT. The chain recombines TRBV30 with TRBJ1-4; TRBD1 agrees at 7 bases. This CDR3 has 14 amino acids. The V segment lost 2 bases and the J segment 8 bases; nucleotides outside the gene matches: 8. Germline V gives CDR1 GTSNPN, CDR2 SVGIG (reference sequence).

The table lists this clone with a count of one. The CDR3 loop is CASSSQSVVPQHF. DNA for the CDR3: TGTGCCAGCAGCTCACAGTCCGTTGTGCCCCAGCATTTT. The V call is TRBV28, the J call TRBJ1-5; D gene ambiguous. The CDR3 spans 13 residues. V was cut by 6 bases and J by 9 bases, with 15 bases left in between. Germline V lookup: CDR1 MDHEN, CDR2 SYDVKM.

This clone has a single count. This chain connects TRBV28 to TRBJ2-3, with D perhaps TRBD1 (6 bases). There are 14 residues in the CDR3. Germline CDR1 is MDHEN and CDR2 is SYDVKM. Deletions cut 6 bases from V and 3 bases from J, with 13 bases between. CDR3 amino acids: CASRLQGSTDTQYF. CDR3 in DNA: TGTGCCAGCAGACTACAGGGATCAACAGATACGCAGTATTTT.

Only one count was recorded for this clone. The rearrangement joins TRBV5-1 to TRBJ2-7, with 7 bases fitting TRBD1. V trimming: 4 bases; J trimming: 2 bases; junction bases outside the gene matches: 3. CDR1 SGHRS and CDR2 YFSETQ come from the germline V gene. The CDR3 covers 13 residues. CDR3 amino acids: CASSRDSTYEQYF. The CDR3 nucleotides are TGCGCCAGCAGCCGGGACAGCACCTACGAGCAGTACTTC.

V gene TRBV19 combines with J gene TRBJ1-2, with 10 bases aligning to TRBD1. CDR1 and CDR2 (germline): LNHDA, SQIVND (reference sequence). This CDR3 is 16 amino acids long. Trimming at V came to 1 base and at J to 2 bases, leaving 4 bases not matched to a gene. CDR3 bases: TGTGCCAGTAGTATAGGAACGGACAGGGGGAACTATGGCTACACCTTC. Translation gives CASSIGTDRGNYGYTF.

The rearrangement uses TRBV10-2 and TRBJ2-7; 7 bases are a match to TRBD1. Germline-derived CDR1 and CDR2 are WSHSY and SAAADI. The CDR3 loop spans 14 amino acids. The V gene end was trimmed by 8 bases and the J gene end by 3 bases; junction bases not matched to a gene: 10. CDR3 coding DNA: TGCGCCAGCGGTTCGGGGACAGCTCTCTACGAGCAGTACTTC. Amino acids: CASGSGTALYEQYF.

This rearrangement joins TRBV27 to TRBJ2-5, with D hard to call. The germline V gene encodes CDR1 MNHEY and CDR2 SMNVEV (reference sequence). V shed 5 bases and J shed 7 bases, with 11 bases lying between them. The CDR3 length is 12 residues. As DNA, the CDR3 is TGTGCCAGCAGTCTCTCTACCTGGACCCAGTACTTC. Its protein product is CASSLSTWTQYF.

The chain carries TRBV6-5 and TRBJ2-7; D unresolved. Trimming stripped 3 bases from V and 0 bases from J, with 12 bases between. Germline CDR1 reads MNHEY; CDR2 reads SVGAGI. The CDR3 runs to 15 residues. CDR3 DNA: TGTGCCAGCAGTTATTTCTTAACGAGCTCCTACGAGCAGTACTTC. This gives the protein CASSYFLTSSYEQYF.

In its sample, this clone was seen once. The chain carries TRBV27 and TRBJ2-7, with D perhaps matching TRBD1 (5 bases). Per the germline V gene, CDR1 is MNHEY and CDR2 is SMNVEV (reference sequence). V was pared by 5 bases and J by 3 bases, with 8 bases between. The CDR3 spans 12 residues. CDR3 protein: CASSPGIYEQYF. The CDR3 nucleotides are TGTGCCAGCAGTCCAGGGATCTACGAGCAGTACTTC.

The gene calls are TRBV9 and TRBJ2-5, with 9 bases lining up with TRBD2. The CDR3 consists of 15 residues. Unmatched junction bases numbered 9, after V lost 4 bases and J lost 5 bases. Germline loops: CDR1 SGDLS, CDR2 YYNGEE. CDR3 sequence (DNA): TGTGCCAGCAGCCAACGCGGGGGGGCCGAGGAGACCCAGTACTTC. It yields the protein CASSQRGGAEETQYF.